This T cell receptor beta chain was recovered during a study of T cells in tuberculosis (dated by TCRdb to the late 2010s). In the study overall: In the study, CD1B tetramers and high-throughput TCR immunosequencing were combined to characterize T cells specific for the mycobacterial lipid antigen glucose monomycolate (GMM). A South African clinical cohort compared IGRA-negative adolescents, IGRA-positive adolescents with latent tuberculosis and adults with active tuberculosis, approximately ten per group. Active tuberculosis patient PBMC were archived before or within 7 days of starting standard anti-tuberculosis treatment.

The immunoSEQ multiplex PCR assay was used to generate TCR libraries, with TCR-beta and/or TCR-alpha/delta assays applied to each sample. Amplified TCR libraries were sequenced on the Illumina high-throughput platform. The paper's data handling went like this. Clustering and dimensionality reduction relied on pairwise TCRdist distances among GMM-specific receptors from T cells that were either sorted ex vivo or expanded in vitro. Each clinical repertoire was scored by mean NN-distance, the average TCRdist to the nearest 10% of tetramer-positive reference sequences. GEM TCR motif frequency was computed as the fraction of unique TCRs matching known GEM sequences by V/J usage and CDR3 length. Linear discriminant analysis with leave-one-out cross-validation, implemented in scikit-learn, was used to classify active tuberculosis. The table comes from immuneACCESS by way of TCRdb, which keeps in-frame sequences with V and J called. Part of the clones is missing from these tables; in studies checked, under half for an unresolved V gene and the rest for unknown reasons. V, J and clone size are taken as reported in that table, and D and trimming were inferred from the DNA itself. This sample lists about 30,000 clones; about 90% were detected once. The ten largest clones take up around 6.5% of the sample.

The investigation overall reported the following: With the diverse GMM-specific repertoire as input, a classifier achieved around 87% accuracy (AUROC around 0.9), whereas GEM motif frequencies as input gave around 70% accuracy. Clinical samples were chosen by availability of cryopreserved specimens, and active tuberculosis cases were adults while controls were adolescents. The smaller NN-distances in active tuberculosis patients were driven in part by shorter CDR3-alpha lengths, while the difference seen for TCR-beta was not statistically significant. Compared with IGRA-negative controls, TCR-alpha repertoires from active tuberculosis had smaller mean NN-distances to GMM-specific TCRs, which suggests that these TCRs underwent clonal expansion.

About this clone itself: Its cognate antigen has yet to be identified. It has no much larger one-base neighbor in the sample; base qualities were not kept.

Interpreted using the paper, the time point label stands for: new active TB diagnosis, blood taken before or within 7 days of starting treatment. The active tuberculosis patients were newly diagnosed, HIV-seronegative South African adults aged 18 years or older. Confirmation of active tuberculosis came from positive sputum smear microscopy and/or a positive M. tuberculosis culture. Immunosequencing of unsorted cryopreserved PBMC covered, on average, around 99,000 T cells per clinical donor. The sequencing here drew on PBMCs, taken at tuberculosis diagnosis. This receptor was taken from an adult with tuberculosis.

The nucleotide sequence reads as follows: TGTGCCAGCAGCTTGTCCTTGAGGGATAATAGCAATCAGCCCCAGCATTTT. Translated, this is CASSLSLRDNSNQPQHF. The chain uses TRBV5-5 and TRBJ1-5, with no confidently assigned D gene. V lost 1 base and J lost 0 bases; the stretch between them is 14 bases long. As encoded in the germline V gene (reference sequence), CDR1 is SGHKS while CDR2 is YYEKEE. From cysteine to phenylalanine, the CDR3 is 17 amino acids long. Here the CDR3 DNA is all that survives: 51 bases in frame from base 1.